A single sample is the source of the 18 T cell receptor beta chains below, sequenced in a study of cytomegalovirus exposure and HLA in healthy donors. PCR used 60 Vbeta primers and 13 Jbeta primers. The repertoire was sequenced with immunoSEQ multiplex PCR; TCRdb's copy has only in-frame clones and lacks some. The sample yields about 130,000 clones, 80% seen once. The sequenced sample was PBMCs. These receptors were collected from a young man in good health.

DNA of the CDR3: TGTGCCAGCAGGAAACTAGCGGGAGTAGGCAATGAGCAGTTCTTC. Its protein product is CASRKLAGVGNEQFF. V is TRBV2 and J is TRBJ2-1; 11 positions match TRBD2. Germline values: CDR1 SNHLY, CDR2 FYNNEI. The CDR3 totals 15 residues. J lost 6 bases, V lost 6 bases, and 7 bases had no gene match.

The rearrangement links TRBV9 to TRBJ2-3; D remains unclear. The germline CDR1 and CDR2 sequences are SGDLS and YYNGEE. V was pared by 4 bases and J by 5 bases, with 11 bases between. The CDR3 sequence is 13 residues long. CDR3 nucleotides: TGTGCCAGCAGCATGAGTGGTTTAGATACGCAGTATTTT. This sequence encodes CASSMSGLDTQYF.

This chain uses TRBV7-8 with TRBJ2-1; D uncertain. The CDR3 contains 13 residues. Trimming shortened V by 4 bases and J by 8 bases, and 12 bases separated the two germline ends. The germline V gene has CDR1 SGHVS and CDR2 FQNEAQ. As DNA, the CDR3 is TGTGCCAGCAGCTACAATACAGCCTATGAGCAGTTCTTC. This sequence encodes CASSYNTAYEQFF.

This clone was observed a handful of times. The V and J genes are TRBV7-9 and TRBJ1-3; D is possibly TRBD1 (6 bases). Germline assignment: CDR1 SEHNR and CDR2 FQNEAQ (reference sequence). The CDR3 sequence is 16 residues long. The V end lost 4 bases, the J end lost 4 bases, and 17 bases lay between the germline ends. In DNA form, the CDR3 reads TGTGCCAGCAGCTCGCCCTACAGGGACGGCGGAAACACCATATATTTT. It yields the protein CASSSPYRDGGNTIYF.

This clone showed up just a few times. The rearrangement joins TRBV15 to TRBJ2-3, with 12 bases fitting TRBD2. CDR3 length equals 16 residues. J was trimmed by 6 bases and V by 5 bases; bases with no gene match: 9. Germline CDR1 is LNHNV and CDR2 is YYDKDF (reference sequence). In DNA form, the CDR3 reads TGTGCCACCAGCCCCGACCTAGCGGGAGGGTTGGATACGCAGTATTTT. It codes for CATSPDLAGGLDTQYF.

The chain couples TRBV4-2 to TRBJ1-2; 7 bases are a match to TRBD1. V shed 0 bases, J shed 8 bases, and the junction held 9 bases outside the gene matches. Looked up from germline, CDR1 is LGHNA and CDR2 is YNFKEQ. The CDR3 totals 15 residues. The CDR3 here is CASSQEYKGAGGYTF. CDR3 DNA sequence: TGTGCCAGCAGCCAAGAGTATAAGGGGGCCGGCGGCTACACCTTC.

The chain joins TRBV28 to TRBJ2-7, with D possibly matching TRBD2 (5 bases). Trimming pared 6 bases from V and 10 bases from J, leaving 13 bases between. The germline gives CDR1 MDHEN, CDR2 SYDVKM. The CDR3 sequence is 11 residues long. The CDR3 nucleotides are TGTGCCAGCAGCTACACCTCGGGACAGTACTTC. It is translated as CASSYTSGQYF.

V and J are TRBV28 and TRBJ2-3; 7 positions match TRBD1. V lost 3 bases, J lost 2 bases, and 2 bases stayed unmatched. Germline V lookup: CDR1 MDHEN, CDR2 SYDVKM. The CDR3 is 14 residues long. The CDR3 is CASSLDRNTDTQYF. For the CDR3, the DNA is TGTGCCAGCAGTTTGGACAGGAACACAGATACGCAGTATTTT.

This chain links TRBV25-1 with TRBJ2-1; the D is unclear. This CDR3 is 15 amino acids long. V dropped 7 bases and J dropped 2 bases, with 15 bases sitting between them. From germline, CDR1 is MGHDK and CDR2 SYGVNS. CDR3 sequence reads: CASMKTGATYNEQFF. In nucleotides, the CDR3 is TGTGCCAGCATGAAGACCGGAGCAACCTACAATGAGCAGTTCTTC.

The rearrangement uses TRBV7-3 and TRBJ2-1, with 10 bases that match TRBD2. The CDR3 spans 17 residues. Germline V lookup: CDR1 SGHTA, CDR2 FQGTGA. J lost 0 bases, V lost 1 base, and 3 bases had no gene match. CDR3 DNA sequence: TGTGCCAGCAGCTTAAGTAGCGGGGGGAGCTCCTACAATGAGCAGTTCTTC. It codes for CASSLSSGGSSYNEQFF.

This sequence joins TRBV7-9 and TRBJ1-4; the D gene is possibly TRBD1 (5 bases). Germline CDR1 is SEHNR and CDR2 is FQNEAQ (reference sequence). The CDR3 covers 15 residues. Trimming stripped 4 bases from V and 7 bases from J, with 16 bases between. The DNA of the CDR3 is TGTGCCAGCAGCTCGACGCGGGGGAGGGCTGAAAAACTGTTTTTT. It is translated as CASSSTRGRAEKLFF.

The chain's CDR3 is CASSTPGGPYNEQFF. CDR3 DNA sequence: TGTGCCAGCAGTACGCCTGGCGGTCCCTACAATGAGCAGTTCTTC. V gene TRBV7-3 combines with J gene TRBJ2-1; D call uncertain. The V and J ends lost 6 bases and 2 bases respectively, with 14 bases between them. The CDR3 length is 15 residues. Germline CDR1 is SGHTA and CDR2 is FQGTGA.

The V and J genes are TRBV27 and TRBJ2-1, with TRBD2 as a possible D gene (5 bases). Deletions cut 4 bases from V and 5 bases from J, with 9 bases between. Germline CDR1 and CDR2: MNHEY and SMNVEV (reference sequence). This CDR3 region has 13 residues. CDR3 in amino acids: CASSYGVNNEQFF. CDR3 coding DNA: TGTGCCAGCAGTTACGGGGTCAACAATGAGCAGTTCTTC.

V is TRBV5-6 and J is TRBJ2-4; D is unclear. This CDR3 region has 14 residues. The V gene lost 6 bases and the J gene lost 0 bases, with 10 bases spanning the gap. Germline V gene data show CDR1 as SGHDT and CDR2 as YYEEEE. CDR3 DNA sequence: TGTGCCAGCACCAGTGTTCTAGCCAAAAACATTCAGTACTTC. This sequence encodes CASTSVLAKNIQYF.

The chain recombines TRBV30 with TRBJ2-7, with D possibly matching TRBD1 (5 bases). This CDR3 comprises 12 residues. Germline loops: CDR1 GTSNPN, CDR2 SVGIG (reference sequence). Trimming cost V 0 bases and J 4 bases, with 7 bases left between them. CDR3 in DNA: TGTGCCTGGAGTGTAGCAGGGTACGAGCAGTACTTC. Protein sequence: CAWSVAGYEQYF. Full variable domain (outside the CDR3, taken from reference TRBV30 and TRBJ2-7): SQTIHQWPATLVQPVGSPLSLECTVEGTSNPNLYWYRQAAGRGLQLLFYSVGIGQISSEVPQNLSASRPQDRQFILSSKKLLLSDSGFYLCAWSVAGYEQYFGPGTRLTVT.

This rearrangement joins TRBV27 to TRBJ2-5; the match to TRBD1 covers 7 bases. The CDR3 extends over 15 amino acids. Germline-derived CDR1 and CDR2 are MNHEY and SMNVEV (reference sequence). Trimming at V came to 5 bases and at J to 1 base, leaving 7 bases not matched to a gene. CDR3 residues: CASSRRQGPQETQYF. The CDR3 DNA sequence: TGTGCCAGCAGTCGCCGACAGGGACCCCAAGAGACCCAGTACTTC.

This clone was recorded a few times. The sample contains more than one DNA sequence encoding this CDR3. The V call is TRBV27, the J call TRBJ2-1; 12 nucleotides match TRBD2. CDR3 length: 15 residues. Trimming removed 5 bases from V and 4 bases from J; junction bases left unmatched: 3. Looked up from germline, CDR1 is MNHEY and CDR2 is SMNVEV (reference sequence). The CDR3 sequence is CASSPGTSGYNEQFF. As DNA, the CDR3 is TGTGCCAGCAGTCCTGGGACTAGCGGGTACAATGAGCAGTTCTTC.

This clone was seen a handful of times. This chain uses TRBV28 with TRBJ1-2; 7 bases map to TRBD1. The germline gives CDR1 MDHEN, CDR2 SYDVKM. The length of the CDR3 is 19 residues. Unmatched junction bases numbered 25, after V lost 7 bases and J lost 5 bases. This CDR3 reads CASTSYYRGTAPDSYGYTF. CDR3 in DNA: TGTGCCAGCACCAGTTATTATAGGGGGACAGCACCCGACTCATATGGCTACACCTTC.